The rows below give T cell receptor beta chains drawn from one sample of a study of beta chain features in type 1 diabetes. Repertoires were generated with immunoSEQ multiplex PCR, while TCRdb's copy carries only in-frame clones and drops some. The sample contains nearly 250,000 clones, roughly 15% of which appear only once. Sequences were obtained from naive CD4+ T cells from blood. Receptors were obtained from a woman in her forties in good health. CDR3s include the opening cysteine and the closing phenylalanine or tryptophan. D genes are given only for firm matches. Size is omitted from some rows. Given values are once, few, many or a class for expanded clones.

D	V	J	size	CDR3	DNA
TRBD2	TRBV11-2	TRBJ2-3	few	CASSPGVVPAGGVDTQYF	TGTGCCAGCAGCCCAGGGGTGGTTCCAGCGGGGGGGGTAGATACGCAGTATTTT
NA	TRBV5-1	TRBJ1-4	NA	CASSLLAGDEKLFF	TGCGCCAGCAGCTTGTTGGCAGGGGATGAAAAACTGTTTTTT
TRBD2	TRBV5-8	TRBJ2-1	NA	CASSSLAGGRNEQFF	TGTGCCAGCAGCTCCTTAGCGGGGGGGCGGAATGAGCAGTTCTTC
NA	TRBV6-5	TRBJ1-1	NA	CASSSNRDTEAFF	TGTGCCAGCAGTTCAAACAGGGACACTGAAGCTTTCTTT
NA	TRBV5-1	TRBJ2-5	few	CASSSYRDRQETQYF	TGCGCCAGCAGCTCTTACAGGGACCGGCAAGAGACCCAGTACTTC
NA	TRBV5-1	TRBJ1-1	few	CASSSGGMNTEAFF	TGCGCCAGCAGCTCGGGTGGTATGAACACTGAAGCTTTCTTT
NA	TRBV19	TRBJ1-1	NA	CASTKNRNTEAFF	TGTGCCAGTACCAAAAATAGGAACACTGAAGCTTTCTTT
NA	TRBV5-1	TRBJ1-1	few	CASRQGLNTEAFF	TGCGCCAGCAGACAGGGCTTGAACACTGAAGCTTTCTTT
TRBD2	TRBV6-6	TRBJ2-5	few	CASRKRGALYQETQYF	TGTGCCAGCAGGAAGCGGGGGGCCTTGTACCAAGAGACCCAGTACTTC
NA	TRBV7-9	TRBJ1-5	NA	CASSLGLMPQHF	TGTGCCAGCAGCTTAGGTTTAATGCCCCAGCATTTT
TRBD1	TRBV6-6	TRBJ2-1	NA	CASRPGQGLYEQFF	TGTGCCAGCAGACCGGGACAGGGGTTATATGAGCAGTTCTTC
TRBD2	TRBV5-6	TRBJ2-7	NA	CASSLVGLTYEQYF	TGTGCCAGCAGCTTGGTGGGACTAACCTACGAGCAGTACTTC
NA	TRBV19	TRBJ1-1	few	CASSLTGFNTEAFF	TGTGCCAGTAGTCTCACAGGGTTTAACACTGAAGCTTTCTTT
TRBD1	TRBV5-1	TRBJ1-2	NA	CASSLGDRLFYGYTF	TGCGCCAGCAGCTTGGGGGACAGACTGTTCTATGGCTACACCTTC
TRBD1	TRBV14	TRBJ2-3	NA	CASSQARPTTQGDLFTDTQYF	TGTGCCAGCAGCCAGGCCCGACCGACAACGCAGGGGGACCTTTTCACAGATACGCAGTATTTT
NA	TRBV4-3	TRBJ2-2	few	CASSQPVGNTGELFF	TGCGCCAGCAGCCAACCCGTCGGGAACACCGGGGAGCTGTTTTTT
NA	TRBV11-2	TRBJ2-7	many	CASSLVPDTGYEQYF	TGTGCCAGCAGCTTAGTGCCGGACACAGGCTACGAGCAGTACTTC
TRBD1	TRBV4-3	TRBJ1-2	NA	CASRDRGKHGYTF	TGCGCCAGCAGAGACAGGGGGAAGCATGGCTACACCTTC
NA	TRBV5-4	TRBJ2-2	few	CASSPQAAVGELFF	TGTGCCAGCAGCCCACAGGCCGCAGTCGGGGAGCTGTTTTTT
NA	TRBV5-1	TRBJ1-1	few	CASSVRENTEAFF	TGCGCCAGCAGCGTTCGAGAGAACACTGAAGCTTTCTTT
TRBD1	TRBV11-2	TRBJ1-6	few	CASSLSTGATIPLHF	TGTGCCAGCAGCTTATCGACAGGGGCTACAATTCCCCTCCACTTT
TRBD2	TRBV5-1	TRBJ2-3	few	CASTFPTAGGDTQYF	TGCGCCAGCACCTTCCCCACCGCGGGGGGAGATACGCAGTATTTT
TRBD2	TRBV7-2	TRBJ2-7	NA	CASNLAGGPSHEQYF	TGTGCCAGCAACCTAGCGGGGGGTCCCTCGCACGAGCAGTACTTC
NA	TRBV2	TRBJ2-3	NA	CASSETSDTQYF	TGTGCCAGCAGTGAAACATCAGATACGCAGTATTTT
NA	TRBV4-3	TRBJ2-5	few	CASSQESRGETQYF	TGCGCCAGCAGCCAAGAAAGTCGCGGTGAGACCCAGTACTTC
NA	TRBV5-1	TRBJ1-1	NA	CASNQPEVGNTEAFF	TGCGCCAGCAACCAGCCCGAGGTCGGGAACACTGAAGCTTTCTTT
NA	TRBV10-3	TRBJ2-7	few	CATGQRIYEQYF	TGTGCCACCGGACAAAGGATCTACGAGCAGTACTTC
TRBD1	TRBV15	TRBJ1-1	NA	CATSRGGTGRFMNTEAFF	TGTGCCACCAGCAGAGGAGGGACAGGACGGTTTATGAACACTGAAGCTTTCTTT